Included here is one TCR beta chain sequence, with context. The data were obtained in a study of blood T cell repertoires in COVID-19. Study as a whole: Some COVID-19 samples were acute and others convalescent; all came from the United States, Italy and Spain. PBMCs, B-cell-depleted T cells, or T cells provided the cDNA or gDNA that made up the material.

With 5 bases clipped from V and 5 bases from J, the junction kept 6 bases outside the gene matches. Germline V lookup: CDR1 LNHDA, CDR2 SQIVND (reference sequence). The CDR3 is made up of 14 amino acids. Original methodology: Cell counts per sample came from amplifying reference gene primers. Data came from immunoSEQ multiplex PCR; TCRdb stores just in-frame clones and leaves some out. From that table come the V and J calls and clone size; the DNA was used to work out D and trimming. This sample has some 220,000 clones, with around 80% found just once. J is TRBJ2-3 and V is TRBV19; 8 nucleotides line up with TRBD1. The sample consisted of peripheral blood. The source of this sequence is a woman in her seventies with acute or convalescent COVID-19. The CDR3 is CASSLGTGLDTQYF. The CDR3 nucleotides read TGTGCCAGTAGTTTGGGGACAGGACTAGATACGCAGTATTTT.